This paragraph covers one TCR beta chain sequence. Its antigen is unknown. This specimen belongs to a study of CD8 T cells in Susac syndrome. The overall study: Patients with Susac syndrome were therapy-naive, taking corticosteroids, with some also receiving intravenous immunoglobulin, or taking intravenous immunoglobulin alone at the time their blood was drawn. Regarding the study as a whole: Repertoires of Susac syndrome CD4+ T cells lacked clonal expansion.

TCR beta sequencing was performed on blood CD8+ and CD4+ T cells. Purification of the CD8+ and CD4+ T cells relied on negative isolation, and TEMRA cells underwent FACS enrichment. RNA was extracted with the RNeasy kit, and a quantity of roughly 0.5 to 1 ug was reverse transcribed using random hexamers. TCRdb redid the calling of the immunoSEQ multiplex PCR reads with MiXCR, one entry per CDR3 protein. The sample shows 240,000 or so distinct CDR3 sequences, about 96% of them seen only once. The CDR3 is made up of 15 amino acids. Germline V CDR1 and CDR2: MDHEN, SYDVKM. The junction had 6 bases not matched to a gene; V was cut back by 4 bases and J by 5 bases.

This clonotype originated in a human donor with Susac syndrome. The gene calls are TRBV28 and TRBJ2-4; 9 nucleotides match TRBD1. Material: CD4+ T cells from PBMCs. CDR3 loop: CASSSPGQGENIQYF. CDR3 nucleotides: TGTGCCAGCAGTTCACCGGGACAGGGTGAAAACATTCAGTACTTC.